The 24 T cell receptor beta chains reported below all come from one sample, sequenced in a study of PD-1 blockade in classical Hodgkin lymphoma. The sample's time point: newly diagnosed, previously untreated cHL patient sample. Sequencing used immunoSEQ multiplex PCR; TCRdb keeps in-frame clones, though not all of them. The sample yields tens of thousands of clones, roughly 92% seen once. Specimen: peripheral blood mononuclear cells (PBMCs). These TCRs come from a human donor with classical Hodgkin lymphoma.

This chain uses TRBV2 with TRBJ2-7; D uncertain. Germline values: CDR1 SNHLY, CDR2 FYNNEI. The length of the CDR3 is 12 residues. The V gene lost 7 bases and the J gene lost 0 bases, with 7 bases spanning the gap. The CDR3 region is CASTWSSYEQYF. The CDR3 region has the DNA TGTGCCAGCACCTGGTCCTCCTACGAGCAGTACTTC. Combining the CDR3 with reference TRBV2 and TRBJ2-7 gives the whole variable domain EPEVTQTPSHQVTQMGQEVILRCVPISNHLYFYWYRQILGQKVEFLVSFYNNEISEKSEIFDDQFSVERPDGSNFTLKIRSTKLEDSAMYFCASTWSSYEQYFGPGTRLTVT.

This clone is a singleton in its sample. The chain has TRBV18 and TRBJ1-1; 8 bases match TRBD1. The junction had 6 bases not matched to a gene; V was cut back by 5 bases and J by 4 bases. The CDR3 loop spans 14 amino acids. Germline lookup yields CDR1 KGHSH and CDR2 LQKENI. CDR3 region: CASSTLDRGTEAFF. The CDR3 bases are TGTGCCAGCTCAACCCTCGACAGGGGCACTGAAGCTTTCTTT.

V and J are TRBV9 and TRBJ2-2; D perhaps matches TRBD1 (6 bases). The germline V and J ends were trimmed by 3 bases and 5 bases, with 11 bases remaining between them. The CDR3 is made up of 14 amino acids. The germline gives CDR1 SGDLS, CDR2 YYNGEE. CDR3 DNA: TGTGCCAGCAGCGCCCAGACAGGAACCGGGGAGCTGTTTTTT. This codes for CASSAQTGTGELFF.

The chain joins TRBV9 to TRBJ2-3, with D possibly being TRBD2 (6 bases). The germline V and J ends were trimmed by 0 bases and 3 bases, with 8 bases remaining between them. CDR3 length: 14 residues. Germline CDR1 SGDLS, CDR2 YYNGEE. The CDR3: CASSVDRGTDTQYF. The CDR3 DNA reads as TGTGCCAGCAGCGTAGACCGGGGGACAGATACGCAGTATTTT.

The rearrangement links TRBV11-2 to TRBJ1-4; 9 bases align to TRBD1. The V gene's germline CDR1 is SGHAT and CDR2 FQNNGV. The CDR3 is 14 residues long. Germline trimming cut 3 bases from V and 8 bases from J; bases unmatched to any gene: 4. The CDR3 loop reads CASSLGQGGEKLFF. CDR3 coding DNA: TGTGCCAGCAGCTTGGGACAGGGTGGGGAAAAACTGTTTTTT.

This chain joins TRBV28 and TRBJ2-2; D is unclear. The V gene lost 3 bases and the J gene lost 7 bases, with 9 bases spanning the gap. Per germline, CDR1 MDHEN and CDR2 SYDVKM. The CDR3 sequence is 13 residues long. The CDR3 DNA follows: TGTGCCAGCAGTTTTGGGCGCGGCGGGGAGCTGTTTTTT. Amino acid sequence: CASSFGRGGELFF.

The chain has TRBV7-2 and TRBJ2-2; possible D gene TRBD1, 5 bases. V was cut by 4 bases and J by 7 bases, with 10 bases left in between. CDR3 length equals 13 residues. Germline V gives CDR1 SGHTA, CDR2 FQGNSA. CDR3: CASSSTGIGELFF. CDR3 sequence (DNA): TGTGCCAGCAGCTCCACAGGCATCGGGGAGCTGTTTTTT.

The chain has TRBV5-1 and TRBJ2-7; D is possibly TRBD1 (5 bases). The germline gives CDR1 SGHRS, CDR2 YFSETQ. V shed 4 bases and J shed 6 bases, with 14 bases lying between them. The CDR3 has 13 residues. CDR3 DNA: TGCGCCAGCAGCCCAGGGCCTACGGGCGAGCAGTACTTC. Its protein product is CASSPGPTGEQYF.

The chain recombines TRBV7-8 with TRBJ1-1, with D maybe TRBD1 (5 bases). CDR1 and CDR2 (germline): SGHVS, FQNEAQ. The ends were cut back, 1 base at V and 6 bases at J, with 15 bases in the middle. The CDR3 runs 15 residues. As DNA, the CDR3 is TGTGCCAGCAGCTTAGGGGGCCGTGGATCCGCTGAAGCTTTCTTT. This sequence encodes CASSLGGRGSAEAFF.

The chain links TRBV6-1 to TRBJ1-3; TRBD1 matches 7 bases. The CDR3 is 16 residues long. Germline V gene sequence: CDR1 MNHNS, CDR2 SASEGT. V was clipped by 4 bases and J by 0 bases; unmatched bases: 6. CDR3 in amino acids: CASSVTGSYSGNTIYF. In nucleotides, the CDR3 is TGTGCCAGCAGTGTGACAGGGTCTTACTCTGGAAACACCATATATTTT.

This chain joins TRBV6-1 and TRBJ1-4, with D possibly being TRBD1 (5 bases). Germline lookup yields CDR1 MNHNS and CDR2 SASEGT. V was cut by 4 bases and J by 8 bases, with 11 bases left in between. There are 13 residues in the CDR3. CDR3 region: CASSGAGQEKLFF. The CDR3 region has the DNA TGTGCCAGCAGTGGGGCAGGGCAAGAAAAACTGTTTTTT.

The J gene is TRBJ2-6, the V gene TRBV6-1; D may correspond to TRBD1 or TRBD2 (6 bases each). Trimming cost V 3 bases and J 3 bases, with 15 bases left between them. CDR1 and CDR2 (germline): MNHNS, SASEGT. The CDR3 is made up of 17 amino acids. In DNA, the CDR3 is TGTGCCAGCAGTGAGCCCCCGGGGGCGGGTGGGGCCAACGTCCTGACTTTC. This encodes CASSEPPGAGGANVLTF.

This clone was observed a single time. The same CDR3 arises from other DNA sequences in this sample as well. The chain recombines TRBV7-3 with TRBJ1-1; D call uncertain. The CDR3 covers 13 residues. Germline V lookup: CDR1 SGHTA, CDR2 FQGTGA. V was cut by 1 base and J by 5 bases, with 8 bases left in between. CDR3 in amino acids: CASSLRMGTEAFF. Written as DNA, the CDR3 is TGTGCCAGCAGCTTAAGGATGGGGACTGAAGCTTTCTTT.

CDR3 amino acids: CASSQVGGTGIYGYTF. In DNA, the CDR3 is TGCGCCAGCAGCCAAGTAGGCGGGACAGGAATATATGGCTACACCTTC. The gene calls are TRBV4-3 and TRBJ1-2; 8 nucleotides match TRBD1. J lost 5 bases, V lost 1 base, and 9 bases had no gene match. CDR1 is LGHNA and CDR2 is YSLEER in the germline V gene. The CDR3 spans 16 residues.

The chain recombines TRBV27 with TRBJ1-5; the D is unclear. This CDR3 comprises 14 residues. Per the germline V gene, CDR1 is MNHEY and CDR2 is SMNVEV (reference sequence). V was trimmed by 3 bases and J by 6 bases, leaving 12 bases between them. The CDR3 region is CASSFGVSGQPQHF. The CDR3 DNA reads as TGTGCCAGCAGTTTCGGGGTGAGCGGTCAGCCCCAGCATTTT.

V gene TRBV7-9 combines with J gene TRBJ2-3, with 7 nucleotides matching TRBD2. Trimming at V came to 3 bases and at J to 7 bases, leaving 4 bases not matched to a gene. CDR3 length: 13 amino acids. Germline CDR1 is SEHNR and CDR2 is FQNEAQ (reference sequence). DNA of the CDR3: TGTGCCAGCAGCTTCCTACTAGCGAATACGCAGTATTTT. The encoded protein is CASSFLLANTQYF.

The genes are TRBV5-4 and TRBJ1-1; tentative D call: TRBD1 (5 bases). The ends were cut back, 4 bases at V and 7 bases at J, with 17 bases in the middle. CDR1 SGHNT and CDR2 YYREEE come from the germline V gene (reference sequence). The CDR3 is 14 amino acids. CDR3 nucleotides: TGTGCCAGCAGCCAGGGACGGCTCCCGCATGAAGCTTTCTTT. Amino acid sequence: CASSQGRLPHEAFF.

This rearrangement joins TRBV19 to TRBJ2-7; TRBD2 is a possible D gene (7 bases). The CDR3 extends over 15 amino acids. The germline V gene encodes CDR1 LNHDA and CDR2 SQIVND (reference sequence). V was pared by 0 bases and J by 2 bases, with 11 bases between. CDR3 in amino acids: CASSIERGGAYEQYF. For the CDR3, the DNA is TGTGCCAGTAGTATAGAGAGAGGGGGGGCCTACGAGCAGTACTTC.

CDR3 in DNA: TGTGCCAGCAGCTTTATATATAGACTAGCGGGAGTGACAGATACGCAGTATTTT. Its translation is CASSFIYRLAGVTDTQYF. J is TRBJ2-3 and V is TRBV7-2, with 12 positions matching TRBD2. The CDR3 has 18 residues. Germline V gives CDR1 SGHTA, CDR2 FQGNSA. Trimming took 3 bases from V and 3 from J; bases not matched to a gene: 10.

The rearrangement uses TRBV7-2 and TRBJ2-3; D uncertain. V gave up 3 bases and J gave up 3 bases, with 7 bases separating them. The CDR3 runs to 13 residues. Germline V gives CDR1 SGHTA, CDR2 FQGNSA. CDR3 loop: CASSFGGTDTQYF. DNA of the CDR3: TGTGCCAGCAGCTTTGGTGGGACAGATACGCAGTATTTT.

This chain links TRBV5-4 with TRBJ1-5, with D unresolved. From germline, CDR1 is SGHNT and CDR2 YYREEE (reference sequence). V was shortened by 0 bases and J by 2 bases, with 12 bases between the two germline ends. The CDR3 is made up of 16 amino acids. The CDR3 loop is CASSLGPPNGNQPQHF. CDR3 DNA: TGTGCCAGCAGCTTGGGGCCTCCGAACGGCAATCAGCCCCAGCATTTT.

V usage is TRBV11-2 and J usage is TRBJ1-1; 7 nucleotides align to TRBD1. Germline V CDR1 and CDR2: SGHAT, FQNNGV. The ends lost 5 bases at V and 12 bases at J; junction bases unmatched: 9. This CDR3 spans 12 amino acids. The CDR3 region is CASSQDREVSFF. CDR3 nucleotides: TGTGCCAGCAGCCAAGACAGGGAGGTATCTTTCTTT.

This rearrangement joins TRBV5-1 to TRBJ2-7; possible D gene TRBD2, 5 bases. Looked up from germline, CDR1 is SGHRS and CDR2 is YFSETQ. The CDR3 consists of 13 residues. V gave up 0 bases and J gave up 10 bases, with 14 bases separating them. The chain's CDR3 is CASSLAAGRLQYF. As DNA, the CDR3 is TGCGCCAGCAGCTTGGCCGCGGGTCGCCTTCAGTACTTC.

V is TRBV28 and J is TRBJ2-1; 11 nucleotides align to TRBD2. This CDR3 region has 15 residues. Germline CDR1 and CDR2: MDHEN and SYDVKM. With 5 bases clipped from V and 2 bases from J, the junction kept 2 bases outside the gene matches. The CDR3 sequence is CASSLTSGAYNEQFF. The CDR3 DNA is TGTGCCAGCAGTCTGACTAGCGGGGCCTACAATGAGCAGTTCTTC.